This record looks at one TCR beta chain sequence and its context. Germline assignment: CDR1 SGDLS and CDR2 YYNGEE. The length of the CDR3 is 11 residues. With 4 bases removed from V and 6 bases from J, the gap between germline ends came to 5 bases. The data originate from a study of cytotoxic CD8 clonotypes in ibrutinib-treated CLL. Study as a whole: The study recorded mean values of approximately 260,000 productive templates and 90,000 to 100,000 productive rearrangements per sample.

Using immunoSEQ multiplex PCR, the repertoire was profiled, and TCRdb retains in-frame clones only, with some absent. Here the sample spans fewer than 400,000 clones, about 64% being singletons. The TCR sequence derives from a human donor with chronic lymphocytic leukemia. Specimen: PBMCs, collected after 36 months of ibrutinib treatment. The rearrangement joins TRBV9 to TRBJ2-1; D ambiguous. This CDR3 is CASSSPNEQFF. In nucleotides, the CDR3 is TGTGCCAGCAGCTCCCCCAATGAGCAGTTCTTC.